This T cell receptor (beta chain) was retrieved from a study of shared clonotypes between healthy human individuals. Genomic DNA of each subset was evenly split across several immunoSEQ plates. Generated by immunoSEQ multiplex PCR, the TCRdb table keeps only in-frame clones and is missing some. The sample carries roughly 2.5 million clones, about 92% recorded once. This receptor was obtained from a man between 18 and 35 years old in good health. The sample was naive CD4+ T cells sorted from blood. Specified subset: CD45RA+ positively selected.

The CDR3 sequence is CASSPYREWQPQHF. For the CDR3, the DNA is TGTGCCAGCAGTCCTTACAGGGAATGGCAGCCCCAGCATTTT. The gene calls are TRBV28 and TRBJ1-5; maybe TRBD1 (6 bases). CDR3 size: 14 residues. V shed 5 bases and J shed 7 bases, with 15 bases lying between them. Per the germline V gene, CDR1 is MDHEN and CDR2 is SYDVKM.